This T cell receptor (beta chain) was recovered during a study of T-cell memory formation after mild COVID-19. On the study more broadly: The TCR clusters were mostly specific to one donor. Study results and limitations: Pre-infection memory showed some responding clones, and this suggested that cross-reactive memory joined. CM and EM subsets held most contracting CD4+ clones; EMRA held CD8+ ones.

Germline values: CDR1 SGHVS, CDR2 FQNEAQ. Trimming took 1 base from V and 5 from J, leaving 9 bases between them. CDR3 length equals 14 residues. 5'RACE primed at constant segments yielded TCR alpha and TCR beta cDNA libraries bearing sample barcodes and UMIs. TCRdb re-analysed the 5' RACE reads in MiXCR, keeping a single row per CDR3 protein. The table includes 300,000 to 400,000 distinct CDR3 sequences, roughly an eighth detected once. This clonotype was counted only a few times. Its target is unknown. The TCR was taken from a man younger than 35 who had mild COVID-19 (a few samples of this study predate the infection). Cell type and time point are not known. Sequences were obtained from PBMCs or a T cell subset sorted from them (not recorded which). The V call is TRBV7-8, the J call TRBJ1-5; perhaps TRBD1 as D (5 bases). The CDR3 loop reads CASSLVGVDQPQHF. As DNA, the CDR3 is TGTGCCAGCAGCTTAGTAGGGGTGGATCAGCCCCAGCATTTT.